The source of this T cell receptor beta chain is a study of identical twins. TCRdb used MiXCR to reprocess the 5' RACE reads, holding one entry per CDR3 protein. The sample yields hundreds of thousands of distinct CDR3 sequences, 8.6% seen once. This clonotype was counted many times. Its specificity is not known. The V gene's germline CDR1 is SQVTM and CDR2 ANQGSEA. Trimming removed 3 bases from V and 2 bases from J, with 10 bases in between. The CDR3 is 14 residues long. Study observations and caveats: A lower insertion count was a feature of abundant cord blood beta clonotypes, with no such feature in memory repertoires.

These same records also appear under a second study, on yellow fever vaccine responses in identical twins. As that study records: Among the twins, the vaccine T cell response reportedly seemed partly convergent and partly personalized.

This TCR came from a woman aged 18-35 years in good health. The specimen was PBMCs. This chain connects TRBV29-1 to TRBJ2-2; D gene ambiguous. The CDR3 sequence: CSVDGALNTGELFF. CDR3 coding DNA: TGCAGCGTTGATGGCGCATTAAACACCGGGGAGCTGTTTTTT.